Each of the 18 T cell receptor beta chains below was sequenced from the same sample in a study of blood T cells in healthy people across ages (dated by TCRdb to between 2014 and 2016). The method was 5' RACE. Sequenced on an Illumina HiSeq 2500. A second roughly 7 to 12 cycle PCR used a sample-barcoded 5' primer and a J-beta primer mix. TCRdb ran its own pipeline on the public reads, namely fastp trimming at Q25 and MiXCR clone calling, and kept in-frame beta chains. CDR3 protein duplicates are merged, each entry listing the most common genes and DNA. The sample table contains approximately 1,100,000 distinct CDR3 sequences; only one count was recorded for around 45% of them. Approximately 17% of the sample is in the top ten clones. Sequenced material: blood. The receptors shown here come from a woman aged 55 to 70 in good health.

The chain is built from TRBV7-3 and TRBJ2-3; tentative D call: TRBD1 (6 bases). V was pared by 5 bases and J by 2 bases, with 17 bases between. There are 16 residues in the CDR3. CDR1 is SGHTA and CDR2 is FQGTGA in the germline V gene. CDR3 sequence (DNA): TGTGCCAGCAGCGTAGCAGGGGCTAAGTCCACAGATACGCAGTATTTT. It specifies CASSVAGAKSTDTQYF.

The V call is TRBV29-1, the J call TRBJ2-5; D is possibly TRBD1 (5 bases). CDR1 is SQVTM, CDR2 ANQGSEA, per germline. Trimming left V 5 bases short and J 5 bases short, with 21 bases between. CDR3 length: 15 residues. CDR3 coding DNA: TGCAGCGTTACCAAGGGCAGGGCCCTCGGGGAGACCCAGTACTTC. This codes for CSVTKGRALGETQYF.

The chain joins TRBV24-1 to TRBJ2-3; D not certain. The germline V and J ends were trimmed by 5 bases and 11 bases, with 7 bases remaining between them. Germline V CDR1 and CDR2: KGHDR, SFDVKD. The CDR3 has 10 amino acids. In DNA form, the CDR3 reads TGTGCCACCAGTGTGGTCAGGCAGTATTTT. Protein sequence: CATSVVRQYF.

This clonotype came up once. One junction end disagrees with the germline gene, perhaps due to a read error. The chain employs TRBV28 and TRBJ2-5; possibly TRBD1 or TRBD2 for D (5 bases each). The CDR3 spans 17 residues. Germline V gene lookup returns CDR1 MDHEN and CDR2 SYDVKM. CDR3 amino acids: CAGSFHPGTVEQETQYF. The CDR3 bases are TGTGCCGGCAGTTTTCACCCCGGGACGGTAGAACAAGAGACCCAGTACTTC.

A few counts support this clonotype. The chain uses TRBV28 and TRBJ2-7, with D possibly TRBD2 on 5 matching bases. Germline V lookup: CDR1 MDHEN, CDR2 SYDVKM. There are 13 residues in the CDR3. Between the trimmed V and J ends, which lost 10 bases and 2 bases, there was a span of 15 bases. The CDR3 DNA is TGTGCCACCCAGGCTAGCTTTCCCTACGAGCAGTACTTC. Translating gives CATQASFPYEQYF.

The chain carries TRBV9 and TRBJ2-2, with D possibly being TRBD1 (6 bases). V was trimmed by 0 bases and J by 0 bases, leaving 12 bases between them. This CDR3 spans 17 amino acids. Germline V lookup: CDR1 SGDLS, CDR2 YYNGEE. In nucleotides, the CDR3 is TGTGCCAGCAGCGTAGTAGGGGACATGACGAACACCGGGGAGCTGTTTTTT. Translating gives CASSVVGDMTNTGELFF.

The chain employs TRBV6-6 and TRBJ2-7, with unresolved D. V shed 8 bases and J shed 6 bases, with 14 bases lying between them. Per the germline V gene, CDR1 is MNHNY and CDR2 is SVGAGI (reference sequence). This CDR3 is built from 12 residues. The CDR3 here is CASGVDVREQYF. CDR3 coding DNA: TGTGCCAGCGGGGTTGATGTTCGCGAGCAGTACTTC.

This clonotype was seen a few times. The gene calls are TRBV3-1 and TRBJ2-1; the D call may be TRBD1 or TRBD2 (5 bases each). Germline V gene lookup returns CDR1 LGHDT and CDR2 YNNKEL (reference sequence). With 4 bases removed from V and 3 bases from J, the gap between germline ends came to 10 bases. The CDR3 extends over 14 amino acids. CDR3 in amino acids: CASSPRDHYNEQFF. Written as DNA, the CDR3 is TGTGCCAGCAGCCCCCGGGACCACTACAATGAGCAGTTCTTC.

This chain uses TRBV10-1 with TRBJ2-5; perhaps D is TRBD1 or TRBD2 (5 bases each). V was shortened by 3 bases and J by 2 bases, with 13 bases between the two germline ends. CDR3 length: 15 residues. CDR1 is WNHNN, CDR2 SYGVQD, per germline (reference sequence). CDR3 sequence (DNA): TGCGCCAGCAGTGACTGGGACGGCAAGCAAGAGACCCAGTACTTC. Translated, it gives CASSDWDGKQETQYF.

This chain uses TRBV28 with TRBJ2-5; tentative D call: TRBD1 (5 bases). The DNA matches TRBJ2-7 better at its end, which makes the J call doubtful. The CDR3 has 10 residues. Germline CDR1 and CDR2: MDHEN and SYDVKM. CDR3 bases: TGTGCCAGCCAGGGTTTCGAGCAGTACTTC. It encodes CASQGFEQYF.

The chain uses TRBV7-2 and TRBJ2-7; D may be TRBD2 (6 bases). Germline loops: CDR1 SGHTA, CDR2 FQGNSA. This CDR3 contains 13 residues. The V end lost 8 bases, the J end lost 2 bases, and 13 bases lay between the germline ends. The CDR3 coding sequence is TGTGCCAGCGCTACGGGCGGGACCTACGAGCAGTACTTC. Protein sequence: CASATGGTYEQYF.

The CDR3 nucleotides read TGTGCCAGCAGCGTAGACTTGGCGCGGGGCGAGCAGTACTTC. The encoded protein is CASSVDLARGEQYF. This rearrangement joins TRBV9 to TRBJ2-7; weak D call: TRBD2 (6 bases). Germline values: CDR1 SGDLS, CDR2 YYNGEE. V lost 0 bases and J 6 bases, leaving 13 bases between the germline ends. This CDR3 has 14 amino acids. The full variable domain, completed using reference TRBV9 and TRBJ2-7, is DSGVTQTPKHLITATGQRVTLRCSPRSGDLSVYWYQQSLDQGLQFLIQYYNGEERAKGNILERFSAQQFPDLHSELNLSSLELGDSALYFCASSVDLARGEQYFGPGTRLTVT.

Only a few counts were recorded for this clonotype. The chain carries TRBV20-1 and TRBJ2-5, with D tentatively TRBD2 (5 bases). Deletions cut 1 base from V and 5 bases from J, with 11 bases between. The CDR3 sequence is 13 residues long. CDR1 and CDR2 from the germline V gene are DFQATT and SNEGSKA (reference sequence). Here the CDR3 reads CSARVVGVETQYF. DNA for the CDR3: TGCAGTGCTAGAGTCGTGGGAGTGGAGACCCAGTACTTC.

The rearrangement joins TRBV6-6 to TRBJ2-5; 11 positions agree with TRBD2. The CDR3 is 16 amino acids. Trimming cost V 2 bases and J 4 bases; bases outside gene matches: 6. CDR1 MNHNY and CDR2 SVGAGI come from the germline V gene (reference sequence). DNA of the CDR3: TGTGCCAGCAGTTACACCTCTAGCGGGAGGCTAGAGACCCAGTACTTC. It is translated as CASSYTSSGRLETQYF.

The J gene is TRBJ2-1, the V gene TRBV15, with unresolved D. The CDR3 is 13 amino acids. Germline-derived CDR1 and CDR2 are LNHNV and YYDKDF (reference sequence). The V and J ends lost 2 bases and 7 bases respectively, with 9 bases between them. CDR3 nucleotides: TGTGCCACCAGCAGATCGGAGATGAATGAGCAGTTCTTC. Amino acids: CATSRSEMNEQFF. Using reference TRBV15 and TRBJ2-1 for the parts outside the CDR3, the full variable domain is DAMVIQNPRYQVTQFGKPVTLSCSQTLNHNVMYWYQQKSSQAPKLLFHYYDKDFNNEADTPDNFQSRRPNTSFCFLDIRSPGLGDTAMYLCATSRSEMNEQFFGPGTRLTVL.

The V call is TRBV14, the J call TRBJ2-7, with no clear D. The CDR3 is made up of 13 amino acids. Germline lookup yields CDR1 SGHDN and CDR2 FVKESK. V lost 0 bases to trimming and J lost 6 bases, with 9 bases between them. CDR3 sequence reads: CASSQDQGGEQYF. The CDR3 coding sequence is TGTGCCAGCAGCCAAGATCAAGGCGGCGAGCAGTACTTC.

This clonotype showed up just a few times. The chain has TRBV6-2 or TRBV6-3 and TRBJ1-6, with no clear D. Trimming pared 3 bases from V and 8 bases from J, leaving 8 bases between. CDR3 length equals 13 residues. Germline CDR1 MNHEY, CDR2 SVGEGT. In DNA, the CDR3 is TGTGCCAGCAGTTATTTGGGCGATTCACCCCTCCACTTT. It specifies CASSYLGDSPLHF.

CDR3 nucleotide sequence: TGTGCCATCAGGGAGGTACTAAATGAGCAGTTCTTC. Protein product: CAIREVLNEQFF. This chain joins TRBV10-3 and TRBJ2-1; TRBD2 might be the D (5 bases). Germline V lookup: CDR1 ENHRY, CDR2 SYGVKD. The CDR3 runs to 12 residues. The V gene lost 6 bases and the J gene lost 7 bases, with 10 bases spanning the gap.